This T cell receptor (beta chain) came from a study of control samples from healthy donors and cancer patients. Using immunoSEQ multiplex PCR, the repertoire was profiled, and TCRdb retains in-frame clones only, with some absent. The sample data list 150,000 to 200,000 clones. The V and J ends lost 0 bases and 4 bases respectively, with 12 bases between them. The germline gives CDR1 GTSNPN, CDR2 SVGIG (reference sequence). The CDR3 length is 14 residues. The chain is built from TRBV30 and TRBJ2-5; TRBD2 is a possible D gene (6 bases). This receptor was taken from a young woman in good health. Sequences were obtained from blood. CDR3 residues: CAWSVRGGRETQYF. The CDR3 DNA reads as TGTGCCTGGAGTGTAAGAGGAGGGAGAGAGACCCAGTACTTC.